A single sample is the source of the 9 T cell receptor beta chains below, sequenced in a study of human T cells and chemical hapten exposure. Indicated time point: pre-sensitization, week 0. Treatment given: therapeutic diphenylcyclopropenone sensitization with weekly scalp DPC. One entry per CDR3 protein results from TCRdb running MiXCR on the RACE reads. The sample holds around 95,000 distinct CDR3 sequences, under 14% seen once. The sequencing here drew on whole blood, taken in connection with sensitization to the hapten diphenylcyclopropenone (DPC). These receptors were taken from a woman in her sixties with alopecia areata. Some clones in this sample may be carry-over from other donors' samples.

The V and J genes are TRBV2 and TRBJ2-1; tentative D call: TRBD1 (5 bases). Germline lookup yields CDR1 SNHLY and CDR2 FYNNEI. The CDR3 contains 12 residues. V was clipped by 7 bases and J by 6 bases, with 10 bases between them. The CDR3 spells CASKGVGNEQFF. CDR3 bases: TGTGCCAGCAAAGGGGTCGGCAATGAGCAGTTCTTC.

In this sample, this clonotype turned up a few times. The chain recombines TRBV18 with TRBJ1-5; the D is unclear. Trimming took 0 bases from V and 0 from J, leaving 9 bases between them. Germline V gives CDR1 KGHSH, CDR2 LQKENI. CDR3 length: 16 residues. The CDR3 bases are TGTGCCAGCTCACCACCGACGGCAAGTAGCAATCAGCCCCAGCATTTT. Translated: CASSPPTASSNQPQHF. Full variable domain (rest looked up from reference TRBV18 and TRBJ1-5): NAGVMQNPRHLVRRRGQEARLRCSPMKGHSHVYWYRQLPEEGLKFMVYLQKENIIDESGMPKERFSAEFPKEGPSILRIQQVVRGDSAAYFCASSPPTASSNQPQHFGDGTRLSIL.

Only a few counts were recorded for this clonotype. The J gene is TRBJ2-7, the V gene TRBV5-1, with D perhaps TRBD1 or TRBD2 (5 bases each). The germline CDR1 and CDR2 sequences are SGHRS and YFSETQ. This CDR3 has 14 amino acids. Trimming shortened V by 4 bases and J by 3 bases, and 14 bases separated the two germline ends. Written as DNA, the CDR3 is TGCGCCAGCAGCGAGCAGGGACCCAACTACGAGCAGTACTTC. It specifies CASSEQGPNYEQYF.

The chain couples TRBV5-1 to TRBJ2-5, with 10 nucleotides matching TRBD2. The CDR3 contains 15 residues. Trimming cost V 3 bases and J 2 bases; bases outside gene matches: 4. Per germline, CDR1 SGHRS and CDR2 YFSETQ. The CDR3 DNA sequence: TGCGCCAGCAGCTCTCTAGCGGGGGTTCAAGAGACCCAGTACTTC. This encodes CASSSLAGVQETQYF.

Comments on this clonotype: The junction and the germline gene differ at one end; a read error may be behind it. The chain links TRBV5-4 to TRBJ2-1; D could derive from TRBD1 or TRBD2 (5 bases each). There are 15 residues in the CDR3. The germline CDR1 and CDR2 sequences are SGHNT and YYREEE (reference sequence). The chain's CDR3 is CVSRDQTEGYNEQFF. The CDR3 nucleotides read TGTGTCAGCAGGGACCAGACAGAAGGATACAATGAGCAGTTCTTC.

This clonotype has just a few counts. The chain links TRBV5-5 to TRBJ2-5; 10 bases line up with TRBD1. Germline CDR1 and CDR2: SGHKS and YYEKEE (reference sequence). The CDR3 is 15 residues long. V lost 4 bases, J lost 1 base, and 4 bases stayed unmatched. In nucleotides, the CDR3 is TGTGCCAGCAGCCCCGGGACAGGGGTCCAAGAGACCCAGTACTTC. Translation gives CASSPGTGVQETQYF.

In this sample, this clonotype turned up a few times. The chain employs TRBV7-8 and TRBJ1-3; 8 bases are shared with TRBD1. Looked up from germline, CDR1 is SGHVS and CDR2 is FQNEAQ. CDR3 size: 16 residues. With 5 bases clipped from V and 2 bases from J, the junction kept 8 bases outside the gene matches. The chain's CDR3 is CASSPSPTGAGNTIYF. The CDR3 DNA reads TGTGCCAGCAGCCCATCACCGACAGGGGCTGGAAACACCATATATTTT.

The chain has TRBV7-2 and TRBJ2-3, with 11 positions matching TRBD2. This CDR3 is 18 amino acids long. With 5 bases clipped from V and 3 bases from J, the junction kept 13 bases outside the gene matches. Germline CDR1 and CDR2: SGHTA and FQGNSA. CDR3 in amino acids: CASSRRGSGGASTDTQYF. CDR3 sequence (DNA): TGTGCCAGCAGCCGAAGGGGTAGCGGGGGGGCAAGTACAGATACGCAGTATTTT.

A remark on this clonotype: A much larger clone lies one base from this, so it may be a read error. This chain joins TRBV10-1 and TRBJ1-6; no reliable D call. Germline lookup yields CDR1 WNHNN and CDR2 SYGVQD (reference sequence). The CDR3 is made up of 13 amino acids. CDR3 sequence reads: CASSGSGNSPLLF. The CDR3 DNA sequence: TGCGCCAGCAGTGGGAGCGGGAATTCACCCCTCCTCTTT.